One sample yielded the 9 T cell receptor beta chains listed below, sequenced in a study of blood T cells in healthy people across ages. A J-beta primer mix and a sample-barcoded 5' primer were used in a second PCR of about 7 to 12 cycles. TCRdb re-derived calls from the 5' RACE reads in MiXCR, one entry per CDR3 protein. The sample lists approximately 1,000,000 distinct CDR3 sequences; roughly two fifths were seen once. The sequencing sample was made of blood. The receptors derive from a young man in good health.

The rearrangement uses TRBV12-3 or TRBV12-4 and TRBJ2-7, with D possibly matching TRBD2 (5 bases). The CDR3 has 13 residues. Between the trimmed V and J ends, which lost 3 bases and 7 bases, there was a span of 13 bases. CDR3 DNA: TGTGCCAGCAGTTTTCAGGCCTCGGGAGAGCAGTACTTC. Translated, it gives CASSFQASGEQYF.

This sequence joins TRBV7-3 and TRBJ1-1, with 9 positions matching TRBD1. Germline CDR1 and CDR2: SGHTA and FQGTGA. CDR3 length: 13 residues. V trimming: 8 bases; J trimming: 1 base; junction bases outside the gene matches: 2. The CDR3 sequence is CASGTGRNTEAFF. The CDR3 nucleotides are TGTGCCAGCGGGACAGGGCGGAACACTGAAGCTTTCTTT. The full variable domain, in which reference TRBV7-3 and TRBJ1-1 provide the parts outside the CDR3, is GAGVSQTPSNKVTEKGKYVELRCDPISGHTALYWYRQSLGQGPEFLIYFQGTGAADDSGLPNDRFFAVRPEGSVSTLKIQRTERGDSAVYLCASGTGRNTEAFFGQGTRLTVV.

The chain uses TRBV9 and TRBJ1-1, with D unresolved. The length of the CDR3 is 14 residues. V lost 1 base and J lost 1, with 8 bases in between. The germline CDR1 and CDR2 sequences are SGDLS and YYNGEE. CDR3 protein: CASSVFETNTEAFF. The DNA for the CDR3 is TGTGCCAGCAGCGTATTTGAAACGAACACTGAAGCTTTCTTT.

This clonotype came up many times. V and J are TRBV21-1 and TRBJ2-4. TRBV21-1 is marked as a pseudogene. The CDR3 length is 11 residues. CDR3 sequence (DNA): TGTGCCAGCAGCAAAGGGGGAATGCAGTACTTC. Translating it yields CASSKGGMQYF.

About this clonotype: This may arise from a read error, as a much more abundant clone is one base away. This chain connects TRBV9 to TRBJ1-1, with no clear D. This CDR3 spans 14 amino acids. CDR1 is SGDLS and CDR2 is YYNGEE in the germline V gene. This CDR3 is CAGSVVGTSTEAFF. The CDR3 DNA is TGTGCCGGCAGCGTAGTGGGAACCAGCACTGAAGCTTTCTTT. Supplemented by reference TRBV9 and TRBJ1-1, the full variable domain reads DSGVTQTPKHLITATGQRVTLRCSPRSGDLSVYWYQQSLDQGLQFLIQYYNGEERAKGNILERFSAQQFPDLHSELNLSSLELGDSALYFCAGSVVGTSTEAFFGQGTRLTVV.

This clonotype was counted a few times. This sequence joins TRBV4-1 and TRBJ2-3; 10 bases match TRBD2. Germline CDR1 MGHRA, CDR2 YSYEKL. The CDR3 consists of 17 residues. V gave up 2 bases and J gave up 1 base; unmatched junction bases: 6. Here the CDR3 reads CASSQYRTSGRTDTQYF. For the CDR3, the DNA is TGCGCCAGCAGCCAATATCGGACTAGCGGACGCACAGATACGCAGTATTTT.

The CDR3 reads CASSTGAEYQETQYF. For the CDR3, the DNA is TGTGCCAGCAGTACAGGGGCCGAATACCAAGAGACCCAGTACTTC. The chain joins TRBV12-3 or TRBV12-4 to TRBJ2-5, with 7 bases that match TRBD1. This CDR3 comprises 15 residues. After removal of 5 bases from V and 0 bases from J, the junction contained 6 bases not matched to a gene.

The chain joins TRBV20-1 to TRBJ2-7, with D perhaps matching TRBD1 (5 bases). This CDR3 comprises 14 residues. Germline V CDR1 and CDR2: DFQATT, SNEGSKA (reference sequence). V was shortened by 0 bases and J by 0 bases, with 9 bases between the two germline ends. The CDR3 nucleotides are TGCAGTGCTAGAGATCCCGACAGCTCCTACGAGCAGTACTTC. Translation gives CSARDPDSSYEQYF.

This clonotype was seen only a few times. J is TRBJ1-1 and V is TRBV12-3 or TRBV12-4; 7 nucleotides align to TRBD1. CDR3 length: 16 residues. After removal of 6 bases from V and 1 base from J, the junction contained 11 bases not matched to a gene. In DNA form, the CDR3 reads TGTGCCAGCAGCCCCTGGGGGGACAGACCGAACACTGAAGCTTTCTTT. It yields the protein CASSPWGDRPNTEAFF.